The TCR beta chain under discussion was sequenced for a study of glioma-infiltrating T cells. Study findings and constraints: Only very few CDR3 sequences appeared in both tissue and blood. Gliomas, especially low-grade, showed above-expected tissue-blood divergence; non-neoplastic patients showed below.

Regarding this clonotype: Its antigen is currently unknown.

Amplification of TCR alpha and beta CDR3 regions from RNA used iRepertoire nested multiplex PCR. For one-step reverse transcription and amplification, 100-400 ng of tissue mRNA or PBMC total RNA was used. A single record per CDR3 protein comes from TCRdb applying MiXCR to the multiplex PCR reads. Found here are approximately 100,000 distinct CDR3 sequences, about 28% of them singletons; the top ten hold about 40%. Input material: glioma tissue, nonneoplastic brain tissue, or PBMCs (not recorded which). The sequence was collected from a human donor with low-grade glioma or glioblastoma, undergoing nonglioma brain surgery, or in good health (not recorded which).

CDR3 protein: CASIDLETQYF. Written as DNA, the CDR3 is TGTGCCAGCATTGACTTGGAGACCCAGTACTTC. The chain links TRBV6-2 or TRBV6-3 to TRBJ2-5, with D hard to call. Trimming cost V 7 bases and J 5 bases, with 8 bases left between them. The CDR3 covers 11 residues. CDR1 is MNHEY and CDR2 is SVGEGT in the germline V gene.